The present entry profiles one T cell receptor (beta chain) with its context. Its antigen is not known. The sample belongs to a study of long-term antiretroviral therapy in people with HIV. Looking at the study overall: About a decade before 2015, the earliest samples were taken when ART was typically delayed.

The CDR3 spans 12 residues. Study-wide results and limits: The blood, collected between the mid-2000s and the late 2010s, was possibly taken under older ART regimens. Dominating the repertoire at all time points were the clones that expanded before ART.

It was version v3.0 of the immunoSEQ assay that was run at survey level. Repertoires were generated with immunoSEQ multiplex PCR, while TCRdb's copy carries only in-frame clones and drops some. The sample comprises about 36,000 clones, more than 80% of which are singletons, and about 6% rests with the top ten. The rearrangement uses TRBV21-1 and TRBJ2-7. TRBV21-1 is recorded as a pseudogene. This receptor was taken from a man between 25 and 39 years old with HIV. The sample was unsorted PBMCs, taken 3.4 years after starting antiretroviral therapy. The CDR3 sequence: CATPRPSYEQYF. The CDR3 bases are TGTGCCACCCCACGGCCATCCTACGAGCAGTACTTC.